Detailed here is one TCR beta chain. This clone was counted only a few times. Its antigen is still unknown. No per-base quality is available; no much larger clone lies one base away. This sample was taken from a study of blood T cell repertoires in COVID-19 (dated by TCRdb to 2019 to 2021). Concerning the study at large: Collaborator samples came from the United States, Italy and Spain and covered acute and convalescent phases of COVID-19. Where HLA class I and class II types were available, the types were taken from metadata supplied by the sample provider, not from assay-based typing. Deeply sampled blood TCRbeta repertoires from subjects exposed to, actively infected with, or recovered from COVID-19 were included in the dataset. A de-identified subject ID, COVID-19 status, age in years and sex were almost always included in the sample metadata. The material from the prospective study consisted of cDNA or gDNA derived from T cells, B-cell-depleted T cells, or PBMCs. The repertoires were released in a freely available public database meant as a resource for research on the immune response to SARS-CoV-2. The samples were drawn from two sources: the first 160 participants of the ongoing ImmuneRACE study, and approximately 1,300 subjects contributed by 6 global collaborators. General findings and caveats noted by the study authors: The quantity of clinical and demographic metadata differed by source and by participant and was supplied without curation.

The immunoSEQ Assay, a bias-controlled multiplex PCR, was used to amplify TCRbeta CDR3 regions from genomic DNA. The authors' analysis ran thus. The number of nucleated cells in each sample was estimated from the amplification of reference gene primers within the assay. To quantify the absolute abundance of each unique TCRbeta CDR3 rearrangement, sequence reads were collapsed and filtered. For each sample, productive Simpson clonality was calculated as the square root of Simpson's diversity index across productive rearrangements. In its TCRdb copy, this immuneACCESS table keeps in-frame sequences only and misses some clones. Where compared with another copy, unresolved V genes explain less than half of these, and the others have no known cause. That table is the source of V, J and clone size, and D and trimming were worked out from the DNA. This sample gives 130,000 to 150,000 clones in total; 80% to 85% of them show up just once. The ten biggest clones cover 4.5% to 7% of the sample.

CDR1 and CDR2 were assigned from the germline V gene as LGHNA and YSLEER. From its cysteine to its phenylalanine, the CDR3 spans 14 amino acids. Left in the record is the CDR3 DNA by itself, 42 bases read in frame from the first base. Trimming takes 4 bases from V and 1 base from J, and the germline ends sit 10 bases apart. In the prospective study, participants were about 18 to 90 years old, resided in about two dozen geographic areas of the United States, and were enrolled through a virtual design. In the prospective study, cohorts were assigned on the basis of participant-reported clinical history obtained from a screening survey and a study questionnaire. In the prospective study, whole blood, serum and a nasopharyngeal or oropharyngeal swab were collected from each participant by mobile phlebotomists. Prospective study participants could optionally give additional blood draws and questionnaires over a roughly 2-month period. Before DNA extraction, prospective study blood samples were shipped either frozen or at room temperature.

This sequence originates from a man aged 40-50 years with acute COVID-19. The chain is encoded by TRBV4-3 joined to TRBJ1-1; the D gene remains uncertain. The sample was PBMCs or T cells enriched from blood (not recorded which). CDR3 loop: CASSRAIENTEAFF. The DNA sequence reads TGCGCCAGCAGCCGGGCGATCGAGAACACTGAAGCTTTCTTT.